Below, 10 T cell receptor beta chains from the same sample are listed, as sequenced in a study of read filtering for tumor transcriptome and immune sequencing (dated by TCRdb to about 2020). The listed sequencing device is Illumina HiSeq 4000. The Immunoverse kit was used to build TCR libraries from 400 to 500 ng RNA, with molecular barcoded adaptors covering alpha/delta and beta/gamma chains. TCRdb reran the public reads through fastp at Q25 and MiXCR, keeping productive beta chains. Each CDR3 protein appears once, grouped with its most common genes and DNA. The sample has 50,000 to 65,000 distinct CDR3 sequences on record, around 21% of them singletons. The ten largest make up roughly an eighth of the sample. Material: a population of CD138-negative cells sorted from bone marrow. This sample's cell subset or site label indicates: bone marrow mononuclear cells depleted of CD138+ plasma/myeloma cells by negative magnetic selection. The source is a donor at least 40 years old with multiple myeloma.

This clonotype was observed at least ten times. The chain is built from TRBV25-1 and TRBJ1-2; D remains unclear. The CDR3 is made up of 14 amino acids. V was clipped by 1 base and J by 6 bases, with 12 bases between them. CDR1 MGHDK and CDR2 SYGVNS come from the germline V gene. CDR3 in amino acids: CASSEFGRQHGYTF. The CDR3 nucleotides read TGTGCCAGCAGTGAATTCGGACGGCAGCATGGCTACACCTTC.

This clonotype came up many times. The chain is built from TRBV27 and TRBJ2-7; possible D gene TRBD1, 6 bases. Germline CDR1 reads MNHEY; CDR2 reads SMNVEV (reference sequence). CDR3 size: 13 residues. With 4 bases removed from V and 4 bases from J, the gap between germline ends came to 11 bases. The CDR3 DNA is TGTGCCAGCAGTTCACTACAGGGTTACGAGCAGTACTTC. This codes for CASSSLQGYEQYF.

This clonotype was seen more than once but under ten times. The V call is TRBV5-1, the J call TRBJ1-1; D is uncertain. This CDR3 comprises 13 residues. V shed 0 bases and J shed 3 bases, with 6 bases lying between them. Germline V gene data show CDR1 as SGHRS and CDR2 as YFSETQ. The CDR3 DNA reads as TGCGCCAGCAGCTTGGCCGGGGACACTGAAGCTTTCTTT. Residues: CASSLAGDTEAFF.

There are a few counts of this clonotype. The CDR3 spells CASRGSGSNQPQHF. CDR3 bases: TGTGCCAGCAGAGGGAGTGGTAGCAATCAGCCCCAGCATTTT. The chain recombines TRBV6-6 with TRBJ1-5; D gene unclear. Deletions cut 6 bases from V and 0 bases from J, with 9 bases between. This CDR3 is built from 14 residues. Germline-derived CDR1 and CDR2 are MNHNY and SVGAGI (reference sequence).

This clonotype appeared many times. The chain couples TRBV9 to TRBJ2-3; weak D call: TRBD2 (6 bases). The CDR3 runs to 15 residues. V gave up 0 bases and J gave up 4 bases, with 12 bases separating them. Germline V gene lookup returns CDR1 SGDLS and CDR2 YYNGEE. The CDR3 loop reads CASSVGGGRPDTQYF. The CDR3 region has the DNA TGTGCCAGCAGCGTAGGGGGTGGGAGGCCAGATACGCAGTATTTT.

Concerning this clonotype itself: Being one base from a much bigger clone, this may be a read error. This chain uses TRBV7-9 with TRBJ2-1; TRBD1 might be the D (6 bases). Trimming pared 4 bases from V and 8 bases from J, leaving 12 bases between. The CDR3 has 13 residues. The V gene's germline CDR1 is SEHNR and CDR2 FQNEAQ (reference sequence). CDR3 sequence: CASSYEQGDEQFF. The CDR3 nucleotides are TGTGCCAGCAGCTACGAACAGGGCGATGAGCAGTTCTTC. Variable domain in full (rest from reference TRBV7-9 and TRBJ2-1): DTGVSQNPRHKITKRGQNVTFRCDPISEHNRLYWYRQTLGQGPEFLTYFQNEAQLEKSRLLSDRFSAERPKGSFSTLEIQRTEQGDSAMYLCASSYEQGDEQFFGPGTRLTVL.

Note on this clonotype: A read error may be the cause here, since a much bigger clone is one base away. This chain joins TRBV3-1 and TRBJ1-2; D is possibly TRBD1 (5 bases). From germline, CDR1 is LGHDT and CDR2 YNNKEL (reference sequence). Trimming removed 1 base at V and 4 bases at J, with 10 bases between. The CDR3 totals 14 residues. The CDR3 nucleotides are TGTGCCAGCAGCCAAGGACTGGGGGGCTATGGCTACACCTTC. Translating it yields CASSQGLGGYGYTF.

As for this clonotype: A clone one base away is much larger, so this may be a read error. The chain carries TRBV29-1 and TRBJ2-7, with D tentatively TRBD1 or TRBD2 (5 bases each). The V end lost 6 bases, the J end lost 5 bases, and 14 bases lay between the germline ends. The CDR3 is 12 residues long. The germline V gene has CDR1 SQVTM and CDR2 ANQGSEA. In nucleotides, the CDR3 is TGCAGCGTGGACCGGGGCGTACACGAGCAGTACTTC. Its protein is CSVDRGVHEQYF.

In regard to this clonotype: It may be a read error: a sequence one base away is much more abundant. CDR3: CASNPGTSFSGELLF. The DNA for the CDR3 is TGTGCCAGCAACCCCGGGACTAGTTTCTCCGGGGAGCTGCTTTTT. The rearrangement joins TRBV2 to TRBJ2-2, with 8 bases identical to TRBD2. Looked up from germline, CDR1 is SNHLY and CDR2 is FYNNEI. The CDR3 has 15 residues.

This clonotype occurred many times. The rearrangement uses TRBV6-5 and TRBJ2-3; 9 bases map to TRBD2. Germline V lookup: CDR1 MNHEY, CDR2 SVGAGI. The junction had 16 bases not matched to a gene; V was cut back by 7 bases and J by 5 bases. The CDR3 is 17 residues long. This CDR3 reads CASTEGGSGGKGDTQYF. CDR3 in DNA: TGTGCCAGCACCGAAGGAGGTAGCGGGGGAAAGGGAGATACGCAGTATTTT.